Shown below are 7 T cell receptor beta chains from a single sample sequenced in a study of OX40 agonist ivuxolimab in advanced cancers. The method was immunoSEQ multiplex PCR; TCRdb's version includes in-frame clones alone and lacks a portion of them. Of over 20,000 clones in the sample, 84% were seen once. Sequencing was performed on CD4+ or CD8+ T cells sorted from blood, taken in a trial of the OX40 agonist ivuxolimab. The source is an adult with an advanced solid tumor such as melanoma, head and neck, liver or kidney cancer.

The chain has TRBV9 and TRBJ2-5; 10 nucleotides line up with TRBD2. CDR3 length: 19 amino acids. From germline, CDR1 is SGDLS and CDR2 YYNGEE. Unmatched junction bases numbered 16, after V lost 0 bases and J lost 5 bases. The CDR3 DNA follows: TGTGCCAGCAGCGTAGGGGGTGCTGGGCTAGCGGGGGTTGGGGAGACCCAGTACTTC. Amino acids: CASSVGGAGLAGVGETQYF.

J is TRBJ1-5 and V is TRBV9, with D possibly being TRBD1 (6 bases). The V end lost 4 bases, the J end lost 3 bases, and 14 bases lay between the germline ends. CDR1 and CDR2 from the germline V gene are SGDLS and YYNGEE. The length of the CDR3 is 15 residues. CDR3 in amino acids: CASSLAGALNQPQHF. CDR3 DNA: TGTGCCAGCAGCCTTGCAGGGGCCCTCAATCAGCCCCAGCATTTT.

The chain is built from TRBV6-6 and TRBJ1-5; 7 positions match TRBD1. Germline-derived CDR1 and CDR2 are MNHNY and SVGAGI (reference sequence). V shed 0 bases and J 7 bases; nucleotides not matched to a gene: 3. The CDR3 has 14 amino acids. The CDR3, as DNA: TGTGCCAGCAGTTACTCGATCAGGGGGCAGCCCCAGCATTTT. Protein sequence: CASSYSIRGQPQHF.

The genes are TRBV11-3 and TRBJ1-1, with 7 bases identical to TRBD1. V shed 6 bases and J 0 bases; nucleotides not matched to a gene: 7. The CDR3 contains 15 residues. CDR1 is SGHNT, CDR2 YENEEA, per germline. CDR3 protein: CASRELQGMNTEAFF. Here the CDR3 DNA reads TGTGCCAGCAGAGAATTACAGGGGATGAACACTGAAGCTTTCTTT.

The V gene is TRBV9, the J gene TRBJ1-1; D remains ambiguous. The germline CDR1 and CDR2 sequences are SGDLS and YYNGEE. The CDR3 has 14 amino acids. V lost 0 bases to trimming and J lost 6 bases, with 12 bases between them. Here the CDR3 DNA reads TGTGCCAGCAGCGTAGGCCAAGCCCCCGCTGAAGCTTTCTTT. Its protein product is CASSVGQAPAEAFF. The full variable domain, completed using reference TRBV9 and TRBJ1-1, is DSGVTQTPKHLITATGQRVTLRCSPRSGDLSVYWYQQSLDQGLQFLIQYYNGEERAKGNILERFSAQQFPDLHSELNLSSLELGDSALYFCASSVGQAPAEAFFGQGTRLTVV.

The CDR3 is CASSQDGGTGNEQFF. CDR3 sequence (DNA): TGTGCCAGCAGCCAAGACGGGGGCACGGGCAATGAGCAGTTCTTC. The V call is TRBV4-2, the J call TRBJ2-1; either TRBD1 or TRBD2 may supply D (6 bases each). CDR3 length equals 15 residues. Germline CDR1 and CDR2: LGHNA and YNFKEQ. Trimming removed 0 bases at V and 6 bases at J, with 12 bases between.

In this sample, this clone turned up once. The chain has TRBV27 and TRBJ1-2; D is perhaps TRBD1 (5 bases). Per the germline V gene, CDR1 is MNHEY and CDR2 is SMNVEV (reference sequence). CDR3 length equals 17 residues. The V gene lost 1 base and the J gene lost 4 bases, with 19 bases spanning the gap. The CDR3 DNA is TGTGCCAGCAGTTTATTAGGTCGAGGGGCAACCCTCTATGGCTACACCTTC. It encodes CASSLLGRGATLYGYTF.